These 9 T cell receptor beta chains share one sample of origin, sequenced in a study of post-analysis software for immune sequencing data. General study results and limits: Patients showed TRBV5-6, TRBV5-1 and TRBV20-1 among roughly 5 TRBV segments more frequent than in controls.

Their cognate antigens are unknown. The library was made from cDNA and included unique molecular identifiers. TCRdb reprocessed the PCR reads with MiXCR, giving one entry per CDR3 protein. The sample shows around 770,000 distinct CDR3 sequences, roughly 46% of them seen only once. The material sequenced was blood. The receptors were sampled from a girl between 10 and 17 years old with multiple sclerosis.

The rearrangement links TRBV5-5 to TRBJ2-4; D unclear. Judging by the DNA end, TRBJ2-7 fits better; the J call may be wrong. The germline CDR1 and CDR2 sequences are SGHKS and YYEKEE (reference sequence). The CDR3 is made up of 15 amino acids. CDR3 residues: CASSLEDVGYYEQYF. Written as DNA, the CDR3 is TGTGCCAGCAGCTTGGAGGACGTAGGCTACTACGAGCAGTACTTC.

The V call is TRBV20-1, the J call TRBJ2-4; D is ambiguous. The germline V gene encodes CDR1 DFQATT and CDR2 SNEGSKA (reference sequence). V lost 0 bases and J 1 base, leaving 13 bases between the germline ends. CDR3 length: 16 residues. The CDR3 reads CSARDPNVGAKNIQYF. CDR3 DNA sequence: TGCAGTGCTAGAGATCCGAATGTTGGGGCCAAAAACATTCAGTACTTC.

The chain recombines TRBV5-4 with TRBJ2-3; 7 bases agree with TRBD2. Trimming took 4 bases from V and 1 from J; bases not matched to a gene: 6. The germline gives CDR1 SGHNT, CDR2 YYREEE (reference sequence). This CDR3 spans 15 amino acids. CDR3 region: CASSRSGDRTDTQYF. In DNA, the CDR3 is TGTGCCAGCAGCCGGAGCGGGGACCGCACAGATACGCAGTATTTT.

The rearrangement links TRBV4-1 to TRBJ2-3; 8 bases match TRBD2. Germline CDR1 and CDR2: MGHRA and YSYEKL. The CDR3 spans 17 residues. With 0 bases clipped from V and 4 bases from J, the junction kept 9 bases outside the gene matches. CDR3 amino acids: CASSQEGSGSWADTQYF. CDR3 bases: TGCGCCAGCAGCCAAGAGGGAAGCGGGAGTTGGGCAGATACGCAGTATTTT.

This clonotype was seen more than once but under ten times. This chain links TRBV29-1 with TRBJ1-1, with 7 nucleotides matching TRBD1. Trimming took 6 bases from V and 6 from J; bases not matched to a gene: 4. This CDR3 spans 11 amino acids. The germline CDR1 and CDR2 sequences are SQVTM and ANQGSEA. The CDR3 DNA reads as TGCAGCGTCGACAGGGCAGCTGAAGCTTTCTTT. Translated, it gives CSVDRAAEAFF.

The chain recombines TRBV15 with TRBJ2-7; D gene ambiguous. CDR3 length equals 14 residues. CDR1 LNHNV and CDR2 YYDKDF come from the germline V gene (reference sequence). V was shortened by 1 base and J by 4 bases, with 11 bases between the two germline ends. CDR3 coding DNA: TGTGCCACCAGCAGAGGCATGGGTGGGTACGAGCAGTACTTC. It is translated as CATSRGMGGYEQYF.

The chain joins TRBV24-1 to TRBJ2-7; D is perhaps TRBD2 (5 bases). Germline CDR1 reads KGHDR; CDR2 reads SFDVKD. CDR3 length: 14 residues. The V end lost 3 bases, the J end lost 1 base, and 9 bases lay between the germline ends. The CDR3 here is CATSDPRDSYEQYF. CDR3 nucleotides: TGTGCCACCAGTGATCCCCGGGATTCCTACGAGCAGTACTTC.

This clonotype was observed a handful of times. The rearrangement links TRBV7-8 to TRBJ2-5, with D maybe TRBD1 (6 bases). The better agreement between TRBJ2-7 and the DNA end casts doubt on the J call. The CDR3 totals 14 residues. Germline CDR1 reads SGHVS; CDR2 reads FQNEAQ. The CDR3 sequence: CASSSRGTRYEQYF. CDR3 bases: TGTGCCAGCAGTTCAAGGGGGACGCGGTACGAGCAGTACTTC.

The rearrangement joins TRBV27 to TRBJ2-7, with TRBD1 as a possible D gene (5 bases). The CDR3 runs to 13 residues. Deletions cut 8 bases from V and 0 bases from J, with 11 bases between. In germline, CDR1 is MNHEY, CDR2 SMNVEV (reference sequence). The CDR3 DNA follows: TGTGCCAGCGGATGGACAAGCTCCTACGAGCAGTACTTC. Translated: CASGWTSSYEQYF.